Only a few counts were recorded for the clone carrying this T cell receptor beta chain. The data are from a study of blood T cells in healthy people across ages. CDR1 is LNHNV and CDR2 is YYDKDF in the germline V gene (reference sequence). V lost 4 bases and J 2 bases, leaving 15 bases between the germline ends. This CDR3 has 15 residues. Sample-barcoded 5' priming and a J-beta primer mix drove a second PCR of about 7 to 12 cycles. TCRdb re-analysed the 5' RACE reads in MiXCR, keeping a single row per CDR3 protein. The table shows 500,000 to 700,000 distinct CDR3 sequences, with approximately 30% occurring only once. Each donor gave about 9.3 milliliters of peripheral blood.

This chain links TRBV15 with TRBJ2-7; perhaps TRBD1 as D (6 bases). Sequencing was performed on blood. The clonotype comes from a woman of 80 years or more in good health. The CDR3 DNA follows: TGTGCCACCAGCAAAGGTCTGGACAGAACCTACGAGCAGTACTTC. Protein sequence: CATSKGLDRTYEQYF.